The sequence of this T cell receptor (beta chain) was determined in a study of Graves' ophthalmopathy and Graves' hyperthyroidism. From RNA, the CDR3 regions of TCR beta chains were amplified and sequenced. HTBI-primed first-round RT-PCR preceded second-round multiplex PCR. In TCRdb, the multiplex PCR reads were re-called with MiXCR into one record per CDR3 protein. The table shows about 480,000 distinct CDR3 sequences, with 13% to 15% occurring only once. This clonotype was counted at least ten times. V lost 10 bases to trimming and J lost 4 bases, with 19 bases between them. Germline CDR1 MDHEN, CDR2 SYDVKM. The CDR3 runs to 14 residues.

The TCR was taken from a woman aged 25 to 39 with Graves' ophthalmopathy. Sequencing was done on a sample of blood. The chain is built from TRBV28 and TRBJ1-2; D remains ambiguous. As DNA, the CDR3 is TGTGCCACCCAGAAGTTTATCGGAATCTATGGCTACACCTTC. Translation gives CATQKFIGIYGYTF.